One sample yielded the 10 T cell receptor beta chains listed below, sequenced in a study of blood T cell repertoires in COVID-19. This table comes from immunoSEQ multiplex PCR, and its TCRdb copy is limited to in-frame clones, with some not included. This table has approximately 280,000 clones, 75% to 90% appearing once. Sequenced: peripheral blood. All receptors derive from a middle-aged man with acute or convalescent COVID-19.

V usage is TRBV19 and J usage is TRBJ1-4; 11 nucleotides match TRBD1. V was clipped by 4 bases and J by 8 bases; unmatched bases: 9. The CDR3 has 16 residues. CDR1 is LNHDA, CDR2 SQIVND, per germline (reference sequence). CDR3 sequence reads: CASSKPGDRGNEKLFF. The CDR3 bases are TGTGCCAGTAGTAAACCTGGGGACAGGGGGAACGAAAAACTGTTTTTT.

The J gene is TRBJ1-1, the V gene TRBV9; D unresolved. CDR1 SGDLS and CDR2 YYNGEE come from the germline V gene. The CDR3 totals 15 residues. V was pared by 4 bases and J by 3 bases, with 16 bases between. DNA of the CDR3: TGTGCCAGCAGCACCCGGGAGGGTTGGGACACTGAAGCTTTCTTT. Translated, it gives CASSTREGWDTEAFF.

The chain employs TRBV6-4 and TRBJ1-1; 8 bases line up with TRBD1. The germline V gene has CDR1 MRHNA and CDR2 SNTAGT. The CDR3 is 15 amino acids. V trimming: 2 bases; J trimming: 8 bases; junction bases outside the gene matches: 10. CDR3 sequence reads: CASSDPYGTGSEAFF. The CDR3, as DNA: TGTGCCAGCAGTGACCCATACGGGACAGGCTCAGAAGCTTTCTTT.

This rearrangement joins TRBV7-8 to TRBJ1-5; D gene ambiguous. Trimming took off 1 base at V and 0 bases at J, with 4 bases between the two ends. Germline CDR1 and CDR2: SGHVS and FQNEAQ. CDR3 size: 14 residues. CDR3 loop: CASSLDSSNQPQHF. The DNA of the CDR3 is TGTGCCAGCAGCTTAGACAGTAGCAATCAGCCCCAGCATTTT.

V is TRBV27 and J is TRBJ2-1, with 7 nucleotides matching TRBD1. Germline CDR1 MNHEY, CDR2 SMNVEV (reference sequence). The ends lost 2 bases at V and 8 bases at J; junction bases unmatched: 6. The CDR3 contains 14 residues. The CDR3 nucleotides read TGTGCCAGCAGTTTAATGACAGGGATCGATGAGCAGTTCTTC. Translating gives CASSLMTGIDEQFF.

This chain links TRBV6-6 with TRBJ1-5; D perhaps matches TRBD1 (5 bases). Per germline, CDR1 MNHNY and CDR2 SVGAGI (reference sequence). This CDR3 contains 12 residues. The germline V and J ends were trimmed by 6 bases and 10 bases, with 13 bases remaining between them. Here the CDR3 DNA reads TGTGCCAGCAGAGTCGAAAGGGGTCCCCAGCATTTT. This gives the protein CASRVERGPQHF.

The CDR3 DNA sequence: TGTGCCAGCAGTGAGCCGGGACAGGGGACTAACGTGCGGGGCTACACCTTC. Encoded protein: CASSEPGQGTNVRGYTF. The chain combines TRBV2 with TRBJ1-2, with 10 positions matching TRBD1. The CDR3 has 17 amino acids. Trimming took 3 bases from V and 8 from J; bases not matched to a gene: 15. Looked up from germline, CDR1 is SNHLY and CDR2 is FYNNEI.

The chain recombines TRBV7-8 with TRBJ2-1; D is perhaps TRBD2 (5 bases). Germline lookup yields CDR1 SGHVS and CDR2 FQNEAQ. Trimming left V 3 bases short and J 0 bases short, with 12 bases between. This CDR3 contains 16 residues. CDR3 protein: CASSFLAGRSYNEQFF. The CDR3 DNA is TGTGCCAGCAGCTTCCTCGCGGGCCGCTCCTACAATGAGCAGTTCTTC.

The chain is built from TRBV10-3 and TRBJ1-4; D possibly corresponds to TRBD1 (5 bases). With 6 bases removed from V and 4 bases from J, the gap between germline ends came to 9 bases. Germline-derived CDR1 and CDR2 are ENHRY and SYGVKD. There are 13 residues in the CDR3. CDR3 in amino acids: CAIRDGHNEKLFF. Written as DNA, the CDR3 is TGTGCCATCAGGGACGGACATAATGAAAAACTGTTTTTT.

The chain combines TRBV7-3 with TRBJ1-1; TRBD1 is a possible D gene (5 bases). This CDR3 region has 13 residues. V lost 5 bases to trimming and J lost 0 bases, with 7 bases between them. The V gene's germline CDR1 is SGHTA and CDR2 FQGTGA. This CDR3 is CASSIRVNTEAFF. The CDR3 DNA follows: TGTGCCAGCAGCATCAGGGTGAACACTGAAGCTTTCTTT.